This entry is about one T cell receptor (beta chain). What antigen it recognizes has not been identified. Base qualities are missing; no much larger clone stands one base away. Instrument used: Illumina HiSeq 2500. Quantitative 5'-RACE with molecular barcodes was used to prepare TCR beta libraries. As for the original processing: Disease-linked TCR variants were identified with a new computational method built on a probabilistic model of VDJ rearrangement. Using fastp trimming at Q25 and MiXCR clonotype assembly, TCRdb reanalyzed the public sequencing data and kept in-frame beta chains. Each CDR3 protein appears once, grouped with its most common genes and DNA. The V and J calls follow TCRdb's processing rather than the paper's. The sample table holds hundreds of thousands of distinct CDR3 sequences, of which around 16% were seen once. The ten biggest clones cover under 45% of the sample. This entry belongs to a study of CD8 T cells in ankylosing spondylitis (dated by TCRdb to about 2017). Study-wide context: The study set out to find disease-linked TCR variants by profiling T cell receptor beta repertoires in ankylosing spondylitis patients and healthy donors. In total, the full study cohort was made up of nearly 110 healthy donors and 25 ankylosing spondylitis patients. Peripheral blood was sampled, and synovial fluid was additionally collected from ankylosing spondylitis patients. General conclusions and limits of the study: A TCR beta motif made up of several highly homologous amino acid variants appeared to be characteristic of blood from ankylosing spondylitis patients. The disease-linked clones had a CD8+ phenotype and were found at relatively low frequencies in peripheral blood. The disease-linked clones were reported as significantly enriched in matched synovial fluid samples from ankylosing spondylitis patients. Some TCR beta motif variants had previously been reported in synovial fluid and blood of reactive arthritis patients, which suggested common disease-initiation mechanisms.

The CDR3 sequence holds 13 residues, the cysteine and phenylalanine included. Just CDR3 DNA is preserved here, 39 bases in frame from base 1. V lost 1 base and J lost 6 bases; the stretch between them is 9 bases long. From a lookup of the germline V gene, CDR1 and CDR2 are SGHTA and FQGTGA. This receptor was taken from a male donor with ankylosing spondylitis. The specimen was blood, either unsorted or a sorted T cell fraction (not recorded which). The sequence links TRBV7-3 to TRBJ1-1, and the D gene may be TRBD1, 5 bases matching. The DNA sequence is TGTGCCAGCAGCTTAATCTGGGGGTCTGAAGCTTTCTTT. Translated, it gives CASSLIWGSEAFF.